These T cell receptor beta chains were read from a single sample in a study of cytomegalovirus exposure and HLA in healthy donors. The protocol was immunoSEQ multiplex PCR, while the TCRdb copy is restricted to in-frame clones and leaves out a portion. Of 94,000 or so clones detected, about two thirds appear once; the ten largest clones hold about 8%. Source material: PBMCs. These receptors were obtained from a man aged 60 to 69 in good health and CMV-seronegative. CDR3s include the opening cysteine and the closing phenylalanine or tryptophan. The D gene is left open where the match is weak. Clone sizes are given selectively: once, few, many, or a class where the clone is expanded.

J gene: TRBJ1-6; CDR3 length: 15; V gene: TRBV25-1; D gene: TRBD1; clone size: -; CDR3 DNA: TGTGCCAGCAGTCAGACAGGGGAGGGCAATTCACCCCTCCACTTT; CDR3 protein: CASSQTGEGNSPLHF
J gene: TRBJ2-7; CDR3 length: 14; V gene: TRBV28; D gene: TRBD2; clone size: -; CDR3 DNA: TGTGCCAGCTTATCACTAGCGGGAGTCTACGAGCAGTACTTC; CDR3 protein: CASLSLAGVYEQYF
J gene: TRBJ1-1; CDR3 length: 18; V gene: TRBV4-1; D gene: TRBD1; clone size: -; CDR3 DNA: TGCGCCAGCAGCCCGTCTACCACTGGACAGGGGGCGAACACTGAAGCTTTCTTT; CDR3 protein: CASSPSTTGQGANTEAFF
J gene: TRBJ2-7; CDR3 length: 15; V gene: TRBV28; D gene: TRBD2; clone size: -; CDR3 DNA: TGTGCCAGCAGTTTATCAGTAGCGGGAGTGTACGAGCAGTACTTC; CDR3 protein: CASSLSVAGVYEQYF
J gene: TRBJ1-1; CDR3 length: 13; V gene: TRBV18; D gene: -; clone size: -; CDR3 DNA: TGTGCCAGCTCAACAGGGTCTAACACTGAAGCTTTCTTT; CDR3 protein: CASSTGSNTEAFF
J gene: TRBJ1-4; CDR3 length: 14; V gene: TRBV18; D gene: TRBD1; clone size: -; CDR3 DNA: TGTGCCAGCTCCCCGGACAGGGGAGATGGAAAACTGTTTTTT; CDR3 protein: CASSPDRGDGKLFF
J gene: TRBJ1-6; CDR3 length: 15; V gene: TRBV6-5; D gene: -; clone size: -; CDR3 DNA: TGTGCCAGCAGTATACAGGGTTCCTATAATTCACCCCTCCACTTT; CDR3 protein: CASSIQGSYNSPLHF
J gene: TRBJ2-3; CDR3 length: 14; V gene: TRBV6-5; D gene: -; clone size: few; CDR3 DNA: TGTGCCAGCAGTTATGGGGGCACCACAGATACGCAGTATTTT; CDR3 protein: CASSYGGTTDTQYF
J gene: TRBJ2-7; CDR3 length: 15; V gene: TRBV2; D gene: -; clone size: -; CDR3 DNA: TGTGCCAGCAGTGGAGGCCGCCGACCTACCTACGAGCAGTACTTC; CDR3 protein: CASSGGRRPTYEQYF
J gene: TRBJ1-4; CDR3 length: 14; V gene: TRBV6-5; D gene: -; clone size: -; CDR3 DNA: TGTGCCAGCAGTCGGACAGCAACTAATGAAAAACTGTTTTTT; CDR3 protein: CASSRTATNEKLFF
J gene: TRBJ2-1; CDR3 length: 15; V gene: TRBV9; D gene: TRBD1; clone size: -; CDR3 DNA: TGTGCCAGCAGCGTAATTGACAGGGGAGCCAATGAGCAGTTCTTC; CDR3 protein: CASSVIDRGANEQFF
J gene: TRBJ2-2; CDR3 length: 17; V gene: TRBV4-1; D gene: -; clone size: -; CDR3 DNA: TGCGCCAGCAGCCAAGATGTTATCGGTGGGAACACCGGGGAGCTGTTTTTT; CDR3 protein: CASSQDVIGGNTGELFF
J gene: TRBJ2-5; CDR3 length: 15; V gene: TRBV21-1; D gene: -; clone size: -; CDR3 DNA: TGTGCCAGCAGCAAAGAGCACAGATGCCAAGAGACCCAGTACTTC; CDR3 protein: CASSKEHRCQETQYF
J gene: TRBJ1-2; CDR3 length: 16; V gene: TRBV30; D gene: TRBD1; clone size: once; CDR3 DNA: TGTGCCTGGAGCCCGGGACAGGGAGGGGCTGGCTATGGCTACACCTTC; CDR3 protein: CAWSPGQGGAGYGYTF
J gene: TRBJ1-5; CDR3 length: 13; V gene: TRBV10-3; D gene: TRBD1; clone size: -; CDR3 DNA: TGTGCCATCAGGGGGACAGACAATCAGCCCCAGCATTTT; CDR3 protein: CAIRGTDNQPQHF
J gene: TRBJ2-7; CDR3 length: 14; V gene: TRBV7-9; D gene: TRBD2; clone size: -; CDR3 DNA: TGTGCCAGCAGCTTAGGACTAGCGGGGGCCGAGCAGTACTTC; CDR3 protein: CASSLGLAGAEQYF
J gene: TRBJ2-7; CDR3 length: 15; V gene: TRBV15; D gene: -; clone size: -; CDR3 DNA: TGTGCCACCAGCAGAGATCTGGCCTCCTCCTACGAGCAGTACTTC; CDR3 protein: CATSRDLASSYEQYF
J gene: TRBJ1-2; CDR3 length: 15; V gene: TRBV5-1; D gene: -; clone size: -; CDR3 DNA: TGCGCCAGCAGATCATTCCCAACAGGGAACTATGGCTACACCTTC; CDR3 protein: CASRSFPTGNYGYTF
J gene: TRBJ2-5; CDR3 length: 18; V gene: TRBV10-3; D gene: TRBD1; clone size: few; CDR3 DNA: TGTGCCATCAGTGACGGGACAGGGGGTTCAAATTTTCAAGAGACCCAGTACTTC; CDR3 protein: CAISDGTGGSNFQETQYF
J gene: TRBJ1-1; CDR3 length: 11; V gene: TRBV14; D gene: -; clone size: -; CDR3 DNA: TGTGCCAGCGGGGGACTCACTGAAGCTTTCTTT; CDR3 protein: CASGGLTEAFF
J gene: TRBJ1-1; CDR3 length: 17; V gene: TRBV5-4; D gene: TRBD1; clone size: -; CDR3 DNA: TGTGCCAGCAGCCCCCCGGGACAGGGGGCTTTAACCACTGAAGCTTTCTTT; CDR3 protein: CASSPPGQGALTTEAFF
J gene: TRBJ1-5; CDR3 length: 15; V gene: TRBV5-5; D gene: TRBD1; clone size: -; CDR3 DNA: TGTGCCAGCGGGACAGGGCTCTGGGACAATCAGCCCCAGCATTTT; CDR3 protein: CASGTGLWDNQPQHF
J gene: TRBJ1-4; CDR3 length: 13; V gene: TRBV2; D gene: -; clone size: -; CDR3 DNA: TGTGCCAGCCGGACAGAAGATAATGAAAAACTGTTTTTT; CDR3 protein: CASRTEDNEKLFF